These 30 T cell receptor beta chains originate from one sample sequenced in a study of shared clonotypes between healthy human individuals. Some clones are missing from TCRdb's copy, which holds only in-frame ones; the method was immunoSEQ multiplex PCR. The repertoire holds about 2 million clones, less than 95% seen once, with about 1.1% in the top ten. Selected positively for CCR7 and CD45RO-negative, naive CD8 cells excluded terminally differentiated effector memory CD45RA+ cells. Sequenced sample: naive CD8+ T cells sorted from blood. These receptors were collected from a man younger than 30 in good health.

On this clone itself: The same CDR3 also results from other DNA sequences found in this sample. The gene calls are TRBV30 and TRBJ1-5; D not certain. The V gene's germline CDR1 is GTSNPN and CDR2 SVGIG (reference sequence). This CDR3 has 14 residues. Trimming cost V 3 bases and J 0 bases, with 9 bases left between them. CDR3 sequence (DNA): TGTGCCTGGAGCGGAGACGGTAGCAATCAGCCCCAGCATTTT. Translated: CAWSGDGSNQPQHF.

The CDR3 DNA follows: TGCGCCAGCAGCCCGGACGGAAACATTCAGTACTTC. Its protein product is CASSPDGNIQYF. The chain employs TRBV4-1 and TRBJ2-4; D unclear. Germline V gives CDR1 MGHRA, CDR2 YSYEKL. The CDR3 has 12 residues. V lost 4 bases, J lost 6 bases, and 7 bases lay in between.

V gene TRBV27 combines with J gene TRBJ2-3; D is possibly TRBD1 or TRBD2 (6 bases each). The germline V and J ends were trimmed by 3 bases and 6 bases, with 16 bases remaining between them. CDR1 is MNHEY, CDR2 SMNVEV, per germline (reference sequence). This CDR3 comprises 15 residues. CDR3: CASSFQGLAFDTQYF. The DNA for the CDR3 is TGTGCCAGCAGTTTTCAGGGGCTAGCGTTTGATACGCAGTATTTT.

DNA for the CDR3: TGTGCCTGGAGCAGGACTAGCGTCGACATTCAGTACTTC. It codes for CAWSRTSVDIQYF. The rearrangement joins TRBV30 to TRBJ2-4; 9 bases fit TRBD2. Trimming at V came to 3 bases and at J to 8 bases, leaving 5 bases not matched to a gene. This CDR3 has 13 residues. Germline CDR1 is GTSNPN and CDR2 is SVGIG (reference sequence).

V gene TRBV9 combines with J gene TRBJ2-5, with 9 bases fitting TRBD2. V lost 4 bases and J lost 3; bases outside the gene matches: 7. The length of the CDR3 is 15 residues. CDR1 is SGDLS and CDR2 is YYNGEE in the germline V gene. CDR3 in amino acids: CASSTMVAGEETQYF. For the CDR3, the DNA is TGTGCCAGCAGCACAATGGTAGCGGGAGAAGAGACCCAGTACTTC.

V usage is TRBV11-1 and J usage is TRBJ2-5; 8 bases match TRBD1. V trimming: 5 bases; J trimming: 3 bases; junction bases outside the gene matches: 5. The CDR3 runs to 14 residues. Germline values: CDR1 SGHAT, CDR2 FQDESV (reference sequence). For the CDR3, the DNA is TGTGCCAGCAGCCCGGACAGGGCAGAAGAGACCCAGTACTTC. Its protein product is CASSPDRAEETQYF.

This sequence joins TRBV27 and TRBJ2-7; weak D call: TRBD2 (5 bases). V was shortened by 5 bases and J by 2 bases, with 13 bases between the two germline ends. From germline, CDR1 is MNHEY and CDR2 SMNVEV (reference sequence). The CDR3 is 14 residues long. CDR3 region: CASSASSFPYEQYF. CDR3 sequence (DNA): TGTGCCAGCAGTGCTTCTAGCTTTCCCTACGAGCAGTACTTC.

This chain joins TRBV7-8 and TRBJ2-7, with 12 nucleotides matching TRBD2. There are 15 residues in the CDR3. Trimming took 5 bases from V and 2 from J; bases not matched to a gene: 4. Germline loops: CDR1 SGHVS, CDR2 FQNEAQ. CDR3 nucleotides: TGTGCCAGCAGCGCCCGACTAGCGGGAGCCTACGAGCAGTACTTC. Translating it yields CASSARLAGAYEQYF.

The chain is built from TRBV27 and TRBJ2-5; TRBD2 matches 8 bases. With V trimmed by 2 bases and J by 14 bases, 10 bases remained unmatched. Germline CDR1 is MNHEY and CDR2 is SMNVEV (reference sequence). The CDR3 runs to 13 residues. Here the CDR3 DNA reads TGTGCCAGCAGTTTAGGTCGCGGGGGGCCCGCCTACTTC. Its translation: CASSLGRGGPAYF.

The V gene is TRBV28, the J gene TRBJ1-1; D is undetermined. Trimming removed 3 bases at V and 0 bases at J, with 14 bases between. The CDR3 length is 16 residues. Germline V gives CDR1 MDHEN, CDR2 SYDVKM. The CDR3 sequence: CASSLTAYSMNTEAFF. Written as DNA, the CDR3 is TGTGCCAGCAGTTTGACGGCTTACTCTATGAACACTGAAGCTTTCTTT.

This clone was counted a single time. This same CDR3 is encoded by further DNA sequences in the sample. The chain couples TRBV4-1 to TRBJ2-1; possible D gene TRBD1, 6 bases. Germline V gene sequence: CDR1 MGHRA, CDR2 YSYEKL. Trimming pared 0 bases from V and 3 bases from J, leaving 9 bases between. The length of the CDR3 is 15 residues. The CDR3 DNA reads TGCGCCAGCAGCCAAGAGACAGGAGGCTACAATGAGCAGTTCTTC. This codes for CASSQETGGYNEQFF.

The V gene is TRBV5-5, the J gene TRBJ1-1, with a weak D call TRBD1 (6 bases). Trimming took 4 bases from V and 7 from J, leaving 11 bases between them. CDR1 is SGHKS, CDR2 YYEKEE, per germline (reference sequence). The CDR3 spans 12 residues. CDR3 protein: CASSVGGVEAFF. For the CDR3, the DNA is TGTGCCAGCAGCGTAGGGGGGGTTGAAGCTTTCTTT.

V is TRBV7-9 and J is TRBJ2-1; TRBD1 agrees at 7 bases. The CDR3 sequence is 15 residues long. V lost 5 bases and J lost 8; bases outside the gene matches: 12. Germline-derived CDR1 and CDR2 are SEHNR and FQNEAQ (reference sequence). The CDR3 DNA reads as TGTGCCAGCAGCCAAACCGGGACAGAGGGGTATGAGCAGTTCTTC. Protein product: CASSQTGTEGYEQFF.

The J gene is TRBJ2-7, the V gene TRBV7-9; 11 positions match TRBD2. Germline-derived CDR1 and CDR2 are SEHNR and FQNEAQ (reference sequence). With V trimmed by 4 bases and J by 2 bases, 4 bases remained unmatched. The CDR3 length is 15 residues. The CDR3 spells CASSSGLAAPYEQYF. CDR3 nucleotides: TGTGCCAGCAGCTCGGGACTAGCGGCGCCCTACGAGCAGTACTTC.

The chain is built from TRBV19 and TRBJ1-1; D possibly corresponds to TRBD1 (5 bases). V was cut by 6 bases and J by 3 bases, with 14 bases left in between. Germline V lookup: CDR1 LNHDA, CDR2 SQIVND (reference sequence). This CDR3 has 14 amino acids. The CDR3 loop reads CASSPGSRHTEAFF. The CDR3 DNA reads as TGTGCCAGTAGCCCAGGGAGTAGGCACACTGAAGCTTTCTTT.

CDR3 sequence: CASRRTSGEPFNEQFF. CDR3 bases: TGTGCCAGCAGGAGGACTAGCGGGGAACCTTTCAATGAGCAGTTCTTC. This sequence joins TRBV2 and TRBJ2-1, with 12 bases matching TRBD2. Germline V gene data show CDR1 as SNHLY and CDR2 as FYNNEI. This CDR3 spans 16 amino acids. J gave up 6 bases and V 6 bases, and 9 bases lay outside the gene matches.

CDR3 sequence (DNA): TGTGCTAGTGGTTTATCGATAAGAGGGCAGGGACCTTCTGGCCCGTCTGGGGCCAACGTCCTGACTTTC. This translates into CASGLSIRGQGPSGPSGANVLTF. The chain joins TRBV12-5 to TRBJ2-6; D possibly uses TRBD1 or TRBD2 (5 bases each). The V gene lost 3 bases and the J gene lost 1 base, with 31 bases spanning the gap. From germline, CDR1 is LGHNT and CDR2 FRNRAP. This CDR3 has 23 residues.

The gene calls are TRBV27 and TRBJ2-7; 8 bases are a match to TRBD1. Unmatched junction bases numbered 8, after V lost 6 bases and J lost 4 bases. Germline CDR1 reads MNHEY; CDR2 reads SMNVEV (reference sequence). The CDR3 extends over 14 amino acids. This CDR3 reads CASRPRQGKYEQYF. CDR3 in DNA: TGTGCCAGCAGGCCAAGACAGGGGAAATACGAGCAGTACTTC.

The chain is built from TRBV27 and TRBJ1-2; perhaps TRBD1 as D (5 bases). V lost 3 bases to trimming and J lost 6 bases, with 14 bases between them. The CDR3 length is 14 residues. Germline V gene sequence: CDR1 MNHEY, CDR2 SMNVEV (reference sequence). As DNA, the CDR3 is TGTGCCAGCAGTTTCTCCGGGACTTTCCATGGCTACACCTTC. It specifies CASSFSGTFHGYTF.

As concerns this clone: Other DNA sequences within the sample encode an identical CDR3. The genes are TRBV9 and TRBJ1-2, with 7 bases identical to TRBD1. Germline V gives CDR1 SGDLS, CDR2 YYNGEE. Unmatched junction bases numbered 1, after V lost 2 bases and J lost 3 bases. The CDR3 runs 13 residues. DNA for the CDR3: TGTGCCAGCAGCGTTGGGACAGACTATGGCTACACCTTC. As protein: CASSVGTDYGYTF.

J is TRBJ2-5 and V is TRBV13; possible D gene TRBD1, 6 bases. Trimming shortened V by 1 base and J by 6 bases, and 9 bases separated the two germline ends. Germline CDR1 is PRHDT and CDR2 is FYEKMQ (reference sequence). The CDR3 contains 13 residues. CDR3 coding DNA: TGTGCCAGCAGCTTAGTAGGGGGACAGACCCAGTACTTC. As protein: CASSLVGGQTQYF.

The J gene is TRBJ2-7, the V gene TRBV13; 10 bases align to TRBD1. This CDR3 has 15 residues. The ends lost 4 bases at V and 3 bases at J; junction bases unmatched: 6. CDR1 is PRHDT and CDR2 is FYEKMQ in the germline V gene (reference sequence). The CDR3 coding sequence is TGTGCCAGCAGCTCCCCGAGGACAGGGGGCTACGAGCAGTACTTC. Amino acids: CASSSPRTGGYEQYF. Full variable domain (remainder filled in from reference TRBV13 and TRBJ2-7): AAGVIQSPRHLIKEKRETATLKCYPIPRHDTVYWYQQGPGQDPQFLISFYEKMQSDKGSIPDRFSAQQFSDYHSELNMSSLELGDSALYFCASSSPRTGGYEQYFGPGTRLTVT.

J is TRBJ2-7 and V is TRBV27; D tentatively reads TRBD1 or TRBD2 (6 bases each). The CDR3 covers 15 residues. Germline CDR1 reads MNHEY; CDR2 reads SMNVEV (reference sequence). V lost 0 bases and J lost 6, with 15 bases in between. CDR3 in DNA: TGTGCCAGCAGTTTATCAACCGAGGGGGGCGGCGAGCAGTACTTC. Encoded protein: CASSLSTEGGGEQYF.

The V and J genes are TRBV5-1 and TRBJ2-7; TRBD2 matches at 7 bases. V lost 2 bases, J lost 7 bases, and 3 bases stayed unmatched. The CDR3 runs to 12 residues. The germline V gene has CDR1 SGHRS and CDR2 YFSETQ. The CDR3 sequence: CASSFTGREQYF. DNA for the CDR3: TGCGCCAGCAGCTTCACCGGGAGGGAGCAGTACTTC.

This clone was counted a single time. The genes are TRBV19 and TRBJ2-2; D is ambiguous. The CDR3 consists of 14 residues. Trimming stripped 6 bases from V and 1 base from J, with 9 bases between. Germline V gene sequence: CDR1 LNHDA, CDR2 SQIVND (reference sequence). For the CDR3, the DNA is TGTGCCAGTAGCGGATTAGAGAACACCGGGGAGCTGTTTTTT. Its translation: CASSGLENTGELFF.

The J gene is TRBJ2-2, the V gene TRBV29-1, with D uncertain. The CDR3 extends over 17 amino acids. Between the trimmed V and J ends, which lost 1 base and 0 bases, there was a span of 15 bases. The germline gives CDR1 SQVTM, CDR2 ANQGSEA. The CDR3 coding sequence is TGCAGCGTTGAAGTTTTGGGCCTCGAGACGAACACCGGGGAGCTGTTTTTT. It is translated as CSVEVLGLETNTGELFF.

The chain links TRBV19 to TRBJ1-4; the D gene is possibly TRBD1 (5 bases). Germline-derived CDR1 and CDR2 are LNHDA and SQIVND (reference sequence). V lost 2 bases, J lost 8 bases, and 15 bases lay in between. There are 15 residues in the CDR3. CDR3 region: CASSIIAGGAEKLFF. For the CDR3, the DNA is TGTGCCAGTAGTATAATCGCGGGAGGGGCGGAAAAACTGTTTTTT.

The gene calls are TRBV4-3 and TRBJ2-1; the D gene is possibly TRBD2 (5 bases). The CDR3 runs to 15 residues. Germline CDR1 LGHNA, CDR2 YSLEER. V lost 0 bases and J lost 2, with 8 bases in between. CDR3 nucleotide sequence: TGCGCCAGCAGCCAAGATAGCGCTCCCTACAATGAGCAGTTCTTC. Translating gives CASSQDSAPYNEQFF.

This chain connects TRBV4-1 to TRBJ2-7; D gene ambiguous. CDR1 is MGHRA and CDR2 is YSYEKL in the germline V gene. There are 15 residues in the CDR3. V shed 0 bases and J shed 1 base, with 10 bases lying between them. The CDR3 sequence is CASSQEETLSYEQYF. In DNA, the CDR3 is TGCGCCAGCAGCCAAGAGGAGACACTTTCCTACGAGCAGTACTTC.

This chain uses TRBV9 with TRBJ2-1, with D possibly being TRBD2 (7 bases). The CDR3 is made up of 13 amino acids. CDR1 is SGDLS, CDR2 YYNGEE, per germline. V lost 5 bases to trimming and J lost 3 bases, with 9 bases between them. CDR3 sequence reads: CASRGGGYNEQFF. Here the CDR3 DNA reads TGTGCCAGCAGGGGAGGGGGCTACAATGAGCAGTTCTTC.